Shown below are 10 T cell receptor beta chains from a single sample sequenced in a study of cytotoxic CD8 clonotypes in ibrutinib-treated CLL. Data came from immunoSEQ multiplex PCR; TCRdb stores just in-frame clones and leaves some out. Of about 92,000 clones in the sample, approximately 77% were seen once. Material: PBMCs, obtained after 24 months of ibrutinib treatment. The receptor source for this set is a human donor with chronic lymphocytic leukemia.

The gene calls are TRBV19 and TRBJ2-7, with a possible D match to TRBD2 (6 bases). The CDR3 has 14 residues. CDR1 and CDR2 from the germline V gene are LNHDA and SQIVND (reference sequence). V was shortened by 3 bases and J by 4 bases, with 13 bases between the two germline ends. CDR3 residues: CASSMLAVGYEQYF. The DNA for the CDR3 is TGTGCCAGTAGTATGTTAGCGGTCGGGTACGAGCAGTACTTC.

The chain has TRBV5-4 and TRBJ2-3, with 8 bases that match TRBD2. CDR1 is SGHNT and CDR2 is YYREEE in the germline V gene (reference sequence). This CDR3 is 14 amino acids long. The V gene end was trimmed by 3 bases and the J gene end by 2 bases; junction bases not matched to a gene: 2. DNA for the CDR3: TGTGCCAGCAGCTCGACTAGCGTCACAGATACGCAGTATTTT. Translating gives CASSSTSVTDTQYF.

This clone appeared a few times. The V call is TRBV19, the J call TRBJ1-1; 8 bases are a match to TRBD1. CDR1 is LNHDA, CDR2 SQIVND, per germline (reference sequence). Unmatched junction bases numbered 15, after V lost 4 bases and J lost 8 bases. The CDR3 runs 16 residues. Here the CDR3 reads CASSRGQVPRNGEAFF. As DNA, the CDR3 is TGTGCCAGTAGTAGGGGACAGGTTCCACGGAACGGAGAAGCTTTCTTT.

The chain links TRBV7-8 to TRBJ2-5; 14 nucleotides align to TRBD2. The CDR3 has 18 residues. V shed 4 bases, J shed 5 bases, and the junction held 12 bases outside the gene matches. CDR1 SGHVS and CDR2 FQNEAQ come from the germline V gene. This chain's CDR3 is CASSSGLAGATLQETQYF. The DNA of the CDR3 is TGTGCCAGCAGCTCGGGACTAGCGGGGGCCACCCTTCAGGAGACCCAGTACTTC.

The chain links TRBV19 to TRBJ1-2, with D possibly TRBD1 on 5 matching bases. Trimming cost V 6 bases and J 5 bases, with 19 bases left between them. The germline gives CDR1 LNHDA, CDR2 SQIVND (reference sequence). This CDR3 is 15 amino acids long. The CDR3 DNA is TGTGCCAGTAGCCGTCAGGGAGGGACGAAGTATGGCTACACCTTC. Amino acids: CASSRQGGTKYGYTF. The full variable domain, completed using reference TRBV19 and TRBJ1-2, is DGGITQSPKYLFRKEGQNVTLSCEQNLNHDAMYWYRQDPGQGLRLIYYSQIVNDFQKGDIAEGYSVSREKKESFPLTVTSAQKNPTAFYLCASSRQGGTKYGYTFGSGTRLTVV.

The chain joins TRBV7-2 to TRBJ2-7; D remains ambiguous. Trimming removed 2 bases at V and 0 bases at J, with 11 bases between. Germline CDR1 is SGHTA and CDR2 is FQGNSA. The CDR3 spans 15 residues. The CDR3 DNA sequence: TGTGCCAGCAGCTTAATGGCAGAGAGCTCCTACGAGCAGTACTTC. It specifies CASSLMAESSYEQYF.

This chain connects TRBV2 to TRBJ1-2, with D possibly being TRBD1 (5 bases). This CDR3 is built from 12 residues. Trimming shortened V by 4 bases and J by 4 bases, and 7 bases separated the two germline ends. Germline lookup yields CDR1 SNHLY and CDR2 FYNNEI. This chain's CDR3 is CASSGDSYGYTF. DNA of the CDR3: TGTGCCAGCAGTGGGGACTCCTATGGCTACACCTTC.

This clone appeared a few times. J is TRBJ1-3 and V is TRBV11-3; the D gene is possibly TRBD1 (6 bases). This CDR3 is 15 amino acids long. V was shortened by 5 bases and J by 4 bases, with 15 bases between the two germline ends. Germline assignment: CDR1 SGHNT and CDR2 YENEEA. The CDR3 DNA reads as TGTGCCAGCAGCGCCGGAACAGGGAACGGAAACACCATATATTTT. Amino acid sequence: CASSAGTGNGNTIYF. Supplemented by reference TRBV11-3 and TRBJ1-3, the full variable domain reads EAGVVQSPRYKIIEKKQPVAFWCNPISGHNTLYWYLQNLGQGPELLIRYENEEAVDDSQLPKDRFSAERLKGVDSTLKIQPAELGDSAVYLCASSAGTGNGNTIYFGEGSWLTVV.

The chain has TRBV27 and TRBJ2-1; a possible D gene is TRBD2 (6 bases). CDR1 and CDR2 from the germline V gene are MNHEY and SMNVEV (reference sequence). The CDR3 extends over 15 amino acids. The ends were cut back, 6 bases at V and 7 bases at J, with 19 bases in the middle. CDR3 residues: CASSLRELKGNEQFF. The CDR3 region has the DNA TGTGCCAGCAGCCTACGGGAGTTAAAGGGTAATGAGCAGTTCTTC.

This clone was recorded a few times. The chain recombines TRBV19 with TRBJ2-7; possibly TRBD1 or TRBD2 for D (5 bases each). Trimming pared 1 base from V and 3 bases from J, leaving 10 bases between. This CDR3 region has 14 residues. Germline lookup yields CDR1 LNHDA and CDR2 SQIVND (reference sequence). CDR3 protein: CASSIGDLNYEQYF. In DNA form, the CDR3 reads TGTGCCAGTAGTATAGGGGACCTTAACTACGAGCAGTACTTC.